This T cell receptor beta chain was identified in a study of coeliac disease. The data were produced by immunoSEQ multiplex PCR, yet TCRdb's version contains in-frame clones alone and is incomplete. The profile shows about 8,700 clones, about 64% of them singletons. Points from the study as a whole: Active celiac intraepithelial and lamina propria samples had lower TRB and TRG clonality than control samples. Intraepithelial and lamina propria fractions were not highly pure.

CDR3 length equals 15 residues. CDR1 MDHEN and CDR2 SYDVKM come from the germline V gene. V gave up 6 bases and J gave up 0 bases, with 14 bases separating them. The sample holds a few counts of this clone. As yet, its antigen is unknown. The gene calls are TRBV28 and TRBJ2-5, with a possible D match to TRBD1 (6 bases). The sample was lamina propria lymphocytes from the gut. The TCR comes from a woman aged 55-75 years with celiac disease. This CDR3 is CASRGEDRYQETQYF. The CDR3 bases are TGTGCCAGCAGGGGGGAAGACAGGTACCAAGAGACCCAGTACTTC.